Below are 12 T cell receptor beta chains sequenced from a single sample in a study of shared clonotypes between healthy human individuals. Repertoires were generated with immunoSEQ multiplex PCR, while TCRdb's copy carries only in-frame clones and drops some. The table lists 90,000 to 120,000 clones, 55% to 70% of them singletons. Input material: memory CD8+ T cells sorted from blood. Stated subset: CD45RO+ cells pooled with CCR7-negative TemRA cells. Receptors originate from a woman aged 30 to 39 in good health.

This chain uses TRBV27 with TRBJ1-5, with TRBD1 as a possible D gene (5 bases). The V gene's germline CDR1 is MNHEY and CDR2 SMNVEV (reference sequence). This CDR3 contains 17 residues. Trimming removed 5 bases at V and 0 bases at J, with 17 bases between. CDR3: CASSPGKGRHSNQPQHF. DNA for the CDR3: TGTGCCAGCAGTCCCGGGAAGGGGAGGCATAGCAATCAGCCCCAGCATTTT.

The chain links TRBV28 to TRBJ2-7; 8 positions match TRBD2. The CDR3 has 16 amino acids. V lost 4 bases, J lost 3 bases, and 11 bases stayed unmatched. CDR1 is MDHEN, CDR2 SYDVKM, per germline. The CDR3 spells CASSSRGSGTVYEQYF. CDR3 bases: TGTGCCAGCAGTTCCCGGGGTAGCGGGACGGTCTACGAGCAGTACTTC.

This clone was detected only a few times. V and J are TRBV25-1 and TRBJ2-1; 9 nucleotides match TRBD1. Germline CDR1 is MGHDK and CDR2 is SYGVNS. This CDR3 comprises 13 residues. The V and J ends lost 4 bases and 5 bases, in that order; junction bases with no gene match: 0. CDR3 sequence reads: CASSGDRDNEQFF. The DNA for the CDR3 is TGTGCCAGCAGTGGGGACAGGGACAATGAGCAGTTCTTC. Based on the CDR3 plus reference TRBV25-1 and TRBJ2-1, the full variable domain is EADIYQTPRYLVIGTGKKITLECSQTMGHDKMYWYQQDPGMELHLIHYSYGVNSTEKGDLSSESTVSRIRTEHFPLTLESARPSHTSQYLCASSGDRDNEQFFGPGTRLTVL.

The chain employs TRBV4-1 and TRBJ2-3; D unresolved. The CDR3 consists of 13 residues. Looked up from germline, CDR1 is MGHRA and CDR2 is YSYEKL. The V end lost 4 bases, the J end lost 2 bases, and 7 bases lay between the germline ends. The CDR3 DNA is TGCGCCAGCAGCCCGGCTGTCACAGATACGCAGTATTTT. It translates to CASSPAVTDTQYF.

CDR3 region: CASSQLVGTDNEKLFF. The CDR3 DNA is TGCGCCAGCAGCCAACTAGTCGGCACAGATAATGAAAAACTGTTTTTT. The chain carries TRBV4-1 and TRBJ1-4; D remains unclear. The CDR3 sequence is 16 residues long. Germline V gene lookup returns CDR1 MGHRA and CDR2 YSYEKL. V gave up 2 bases and J gave up 4 bases, with 14 bases separating them.

In this sample, this clone turned up once. CDR3 nucleotide sequence: TGCGCCAGCAGCCGACAGACTAGCGGGAGCACTAACACCGGGGAGCTGTTTTTT. The encoded protein is CASSRQTSGSTNTGELFF. The gene calls are TRBV4-1 and TRBJ2-2; the match to TRBD2 covers 12 bases. The CDR3 is 18 amino acids. V lost 4 bases and J lost 2; bases outside the gene matches: 8. CDR1 is MGHRA, CDR2 YSYEKL, per germline.

The V call is TRBV15, the J call TRBJ2-2; TRBD2 agrees at 12 bases. CDR3 size: 18 residues. Losses at the gene ends were 4 bases for V and 4 bases for J; bases not matched to a gene: 10. Germline V gene lookup returns CDR1 LNHNV and CDR2 YYDKDF (reference sequence). As DNA, the CDR3 is TGTGCCACCAGCACAAGAAAACTAGCGGGAGGAGTCACCGGGGAGCTGTTTTTT. As protein: CATSTRKLAGGVTGELFF.

The chain has TRBV5-4 and TRBJ2-5; perhaps TRBD2 as D (6 bases). V lost 1 base to trimming and J lost 3 bases, with 10 bases between them. The CDR3 is 14 residues long. Germline-derived CDR1 and CDR2 are SGHNT and YYREEE (reference sequence). The CDR3 spells CASSLNPSEETQYF. CDR3 sequence (DNA): TGTGCCAGCAGCTTGAACCCTAGCGAAGAGACCCAGTACTTC.

This clone was observed a few times. This chain links TRBV11-3 with TRBJ2-1; D call uncertain. This CDR3 region has 16 residues. CDR1 and CDR2 (germline): SGHNT, YENEEA. The V and J ends lost 0 bases and 0 bases respectively, with 9 bases between them. In DNA, the CDR3 is TGTGCCAGCAGCTTAGATCCGTGGAGCTCCTACAATGAGCAGTTCTTC. Translated: CASSLDPWSSYNEQFF.

This chain uses TRBV10-2 with TRBJ2-7; TRBD2 matches at 11 bases. This CDR3 region has 14 residues. The V segment lost 7 bases and the J segment 2 bases; nucleotides outside the gene matches: 4. Per the germline V gene, CDR1 is WSHSY and CDR2 is SAAADI. In DNA, the CDR3 is TGCGCCAGCACTGGACTAGCGGGTGCCTACGAGCAGTACTTC. Translation gives CASTGLAGAYEQYF.

The chain combines TRBV25-1 with TRBJ1-1; TRBD1 might be the D (6 bases). The CDR3 sequence is 15 residues long. Germline V gene data show CDR1 as MGHDK and CDR2 as SYGVNS. Trimming pared 3 bases from V and 7 bases from J, leaving 18 bases between. CDR3 region: CASSDPQDSHIEAFF. The CDR3 DNA is TGTGCCAGCAGTGATCCCCAGGACAGCCATATTGAAGCTTTCTTT. The full variable domain, in which reference TRBV25-1 and TRBJ1-1 provide the parts outside the CDR3, is EADIYQTPRYLVIGTGKKITLECSQTMGHDKMYWYQQDPGMELHLIHYSYGVNSTEKGDLSSESTVSRIRTEHFPLTLESARPSHTSQYLCASSDPQDSHIEAFFGQGTRLTVV.

The chain recombines TRBV6-5 with TRBJ2-3; TRBD1 aligns across 7 bases. The CDR3 is made up of 13 amino acids. V trimming: 5 bases; J trimming: 8 bases; junction bases outside the gene matches: 7. Germline V gives CDR1 MNHEY, CDR2 SVGAGI. The CDR3 region has the DNA TGTGCCAGCAGTGGTCGACAGGGCCTTACGCAGTATTTT. This codes for CASSGRQGLTQYF.